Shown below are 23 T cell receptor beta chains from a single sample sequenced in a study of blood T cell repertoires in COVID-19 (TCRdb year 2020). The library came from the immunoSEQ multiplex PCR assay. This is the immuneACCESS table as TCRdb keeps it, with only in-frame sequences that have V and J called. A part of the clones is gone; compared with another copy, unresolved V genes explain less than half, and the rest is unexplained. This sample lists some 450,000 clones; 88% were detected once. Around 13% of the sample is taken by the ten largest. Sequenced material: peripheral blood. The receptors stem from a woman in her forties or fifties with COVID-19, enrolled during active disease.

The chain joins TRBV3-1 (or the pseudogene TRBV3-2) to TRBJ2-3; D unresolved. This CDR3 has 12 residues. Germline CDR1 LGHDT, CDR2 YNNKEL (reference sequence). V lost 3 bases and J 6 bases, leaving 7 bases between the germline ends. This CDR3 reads CASSQRKDTQYF. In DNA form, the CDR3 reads TGTGCCAGCAGCCAGAGGAAGGATACGCAGTATTTT.

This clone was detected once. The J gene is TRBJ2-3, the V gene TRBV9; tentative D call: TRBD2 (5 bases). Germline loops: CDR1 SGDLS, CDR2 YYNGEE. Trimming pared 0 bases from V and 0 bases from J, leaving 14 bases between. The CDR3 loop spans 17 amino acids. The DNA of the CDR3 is TGTGCCAGCAGCGTAGAACCAGCGGCCCTTAGCACAGATACGCAGTATTTT. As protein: CASSVEPAALSTDTQYF.

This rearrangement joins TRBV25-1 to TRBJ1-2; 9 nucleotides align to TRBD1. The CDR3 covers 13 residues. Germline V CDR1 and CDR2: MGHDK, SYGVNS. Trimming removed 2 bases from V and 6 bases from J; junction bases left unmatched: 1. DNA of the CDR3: TGTGCCAGCAGTGAAAGGACAGGGGATGGCTACACCTTC. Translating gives CASSERTGDGYTF.

The CDR3 region is CASSTPGQYSYEQYF. The CDR3 nucleotides read TGTGCCAGTAGTACGCCGGGACAGTACTCCTACGAGCAGTACTTC. This rearrangement joins TRBV19 to TRBJ2-7; 7 nucleotides match TRBD1. Unmatched junction bases numbered 6, after V lost 4 bases and J lost 0 bases. Per germline, CDR1 LNHDA and CDR2 SQIVND (reference sequence). The CDR3 has 15 residues.

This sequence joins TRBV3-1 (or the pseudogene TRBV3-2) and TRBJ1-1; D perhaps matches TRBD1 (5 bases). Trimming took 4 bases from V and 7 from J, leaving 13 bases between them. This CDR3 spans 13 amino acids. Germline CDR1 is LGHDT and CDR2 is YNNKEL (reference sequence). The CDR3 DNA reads TGTGCCAGCAGCCCAGTACCCGACAGTGAAGCTTTCTTT. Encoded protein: CASSPVPDSEAFF.

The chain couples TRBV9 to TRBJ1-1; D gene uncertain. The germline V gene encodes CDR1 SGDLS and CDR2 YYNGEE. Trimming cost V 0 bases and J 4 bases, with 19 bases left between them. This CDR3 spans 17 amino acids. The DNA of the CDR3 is TGTGCCAGCAGCGTAGATGGGGAGCCGAAGGTGAGCACTGAAGCTTTCTTT. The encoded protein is CASSVDGEPKVSTEAFF. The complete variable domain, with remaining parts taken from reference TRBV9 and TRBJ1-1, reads DSGVTQTPKHLITATGQRVTLRCSPRSGDLSVYWYQQSLDQGLQFLIQYYNGEERAKGNILERFSAQQFPDLHSELNLSSLELGDSALYFCASSVDGEPKVSTEAFFGQGTRLTVV.

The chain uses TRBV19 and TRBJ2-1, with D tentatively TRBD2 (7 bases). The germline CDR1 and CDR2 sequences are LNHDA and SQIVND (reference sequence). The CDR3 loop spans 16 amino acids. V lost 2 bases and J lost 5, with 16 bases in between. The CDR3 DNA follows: TGTGCCAGTAGTATACACGAGGGGGGGGCCCACAATGAGCAGTTCTTC. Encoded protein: CASSIHEGGAHNEQFF.

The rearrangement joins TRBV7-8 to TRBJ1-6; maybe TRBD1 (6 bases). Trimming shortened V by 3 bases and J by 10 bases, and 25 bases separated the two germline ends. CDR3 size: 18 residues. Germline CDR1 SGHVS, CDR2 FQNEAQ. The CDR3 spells CASSLGGAGNGLGSPLHF. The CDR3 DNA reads TGTGCCAGCAGCTTGGGGGGGGCGGGTAACGGTCTAGGGTCACCCCTCCACTTT. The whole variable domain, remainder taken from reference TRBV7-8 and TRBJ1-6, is GAGVSQSPRYKVAKRGQDVALRCDPISGHVSLFWYQQALGQGPEFLTYFQNEAQLDKSGLPSDRFFAERPEGSVSTLKIQRTQQEDSAVYLCASSLGGAGNGLGSPLHFGNGTRLTVT.

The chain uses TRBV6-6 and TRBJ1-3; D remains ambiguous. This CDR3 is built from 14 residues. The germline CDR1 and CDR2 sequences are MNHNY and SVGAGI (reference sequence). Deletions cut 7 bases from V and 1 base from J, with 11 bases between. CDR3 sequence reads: CASTPRSSGNTIYF. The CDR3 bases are TGTGCCAGCACCCCCCGTTCGTCTGGAAACACCATATATTTT.

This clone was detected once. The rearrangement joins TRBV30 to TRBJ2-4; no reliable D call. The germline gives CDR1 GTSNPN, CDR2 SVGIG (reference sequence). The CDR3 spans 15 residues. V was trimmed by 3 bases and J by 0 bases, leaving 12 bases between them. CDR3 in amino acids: CAWSDQNLAKNIQYF. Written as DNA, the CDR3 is TGTGCCTGGAGCGATCAGAATCTAGCCAAAAACATTCAGTACTTC.

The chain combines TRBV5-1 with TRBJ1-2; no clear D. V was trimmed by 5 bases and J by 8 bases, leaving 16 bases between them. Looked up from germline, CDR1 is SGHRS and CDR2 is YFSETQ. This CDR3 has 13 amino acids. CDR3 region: CASRVEGLGGYTF. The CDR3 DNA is TGCGCCAGCAGGGTCGAGGGTCTAGGGGGCTACACCTTC.

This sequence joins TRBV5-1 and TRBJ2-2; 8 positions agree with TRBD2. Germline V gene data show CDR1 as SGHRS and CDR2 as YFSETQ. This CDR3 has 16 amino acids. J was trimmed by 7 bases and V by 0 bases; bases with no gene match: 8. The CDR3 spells CASSLVGAGVVGELFF. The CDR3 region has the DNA TGCGCCAGCAGCTTGGTGGGAGCGGGGGTCGTCGGGGAGCTGTTTTTT.

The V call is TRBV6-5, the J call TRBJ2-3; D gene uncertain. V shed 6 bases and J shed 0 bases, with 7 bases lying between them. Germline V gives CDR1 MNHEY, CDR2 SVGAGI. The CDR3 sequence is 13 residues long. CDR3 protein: CASRQASTDTQYF. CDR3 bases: TGTGCCAGCAGGCAGGCCAGCACAGATACGCAGTATTTT.

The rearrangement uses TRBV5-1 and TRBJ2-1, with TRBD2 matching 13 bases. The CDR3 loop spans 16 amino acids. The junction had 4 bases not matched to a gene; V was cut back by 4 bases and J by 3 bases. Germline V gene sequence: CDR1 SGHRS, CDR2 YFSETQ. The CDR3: CASSMGLAGNYNEQFF. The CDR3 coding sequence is TGCGCCAGCAGCATGGGACTAGCGGGAAACTACAATGAGCAGTTCTTC. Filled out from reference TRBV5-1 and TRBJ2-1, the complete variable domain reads KAGVTQTPRYLIKTRGQQVTLSCSPISGHRSVSWYQQTPGQGLQFLFEYFSETQRNKGNFPGRFSGRQFSNSRSEMNVSTLELGDSALYLCASSMGLAGNYNEQFFGPGTRLTVL.

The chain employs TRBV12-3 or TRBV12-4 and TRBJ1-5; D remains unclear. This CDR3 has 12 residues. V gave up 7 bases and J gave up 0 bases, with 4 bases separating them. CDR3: CASTSSNQPQHF. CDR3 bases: TGTGCCAGCACGAGTAGCAATCAGCCCCAGCATTTT.

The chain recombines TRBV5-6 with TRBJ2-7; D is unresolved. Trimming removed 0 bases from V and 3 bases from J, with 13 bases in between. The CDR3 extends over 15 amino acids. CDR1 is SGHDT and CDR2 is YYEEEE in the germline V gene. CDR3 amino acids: CASSLAYRLDYEQYF. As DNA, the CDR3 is TGTGCCAGCAGCTTGGCCTACAGATTAGACTACGAGCAGTACTTC.

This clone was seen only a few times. CDR3 sequence reads: CASSTPRRDRGSQTQYF. The CDR3 DNA reads TGTGCCAGTAGTACGCCTCGAAGGGACAGGGGGTCGCAGACCCAGTACTTC. The chain uses TRBV19 and TRBJ2-5, with 11 positions matching TRBD1. Germline CDR1 and CDR2: LNHDA and SQIVND (reference sequence). The CDR3 length is 17 residues. V gave up 4 bases and J gave up 6 bases; unmatched junction bases: 13.

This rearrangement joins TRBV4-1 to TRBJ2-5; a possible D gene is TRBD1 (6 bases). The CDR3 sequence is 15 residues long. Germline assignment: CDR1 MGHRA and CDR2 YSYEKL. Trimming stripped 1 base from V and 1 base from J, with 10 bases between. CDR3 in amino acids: CASSQAGARQETQYF. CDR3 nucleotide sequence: TGCGCCAGCAGCCAAGCAGGGGCCCGCCAAGAGACCCAGTACTTC.

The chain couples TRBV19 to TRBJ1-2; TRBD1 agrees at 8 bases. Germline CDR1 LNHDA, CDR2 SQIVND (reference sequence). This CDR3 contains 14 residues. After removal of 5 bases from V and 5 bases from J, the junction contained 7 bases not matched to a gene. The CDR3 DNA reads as TGTGCCAGTAGTCCGGACAGGGAAGTTTATGGCTACACCTTC. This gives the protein CASSPDREVYGYTF. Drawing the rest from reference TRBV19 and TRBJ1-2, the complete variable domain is DGGITQSPKYLFRKEGQNVTLSCEQNLNHDAMYWYRQDPGQGLRLIYYSQIVNDFQKGDIAEGYSVSREKKESFPLTVTSAQKNPTAFYLCASSPDREVYGYTFGSGTRLTVV.

The chain's CDR3 is CASTPPYRENPYGYTF. DNA of the CDR3: TGTGCCAGTACCCCGCCCTACAGGGAGAATCCTTATGGCTACACCTTC. The chain has TRBV19 and TRBJ1-2; D is perhaps TRBD1 (6 bases). Germline V gives CDR1 LNHDA, CDR2 SQIVND (reference sequence). This CDR3 contains 16 residues. The ends were cut back, 7 bases at V and 5 bases at J, with 23 bases in the middle.

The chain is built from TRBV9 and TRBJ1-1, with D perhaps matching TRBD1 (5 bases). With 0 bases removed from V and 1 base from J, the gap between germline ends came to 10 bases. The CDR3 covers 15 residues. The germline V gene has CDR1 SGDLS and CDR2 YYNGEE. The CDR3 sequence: CASSVGPQGNTEAFF. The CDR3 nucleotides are TGTGCCAGCAGCGTAGGCCCCCAGGGGAACACTGAAGCTTTCTTT.

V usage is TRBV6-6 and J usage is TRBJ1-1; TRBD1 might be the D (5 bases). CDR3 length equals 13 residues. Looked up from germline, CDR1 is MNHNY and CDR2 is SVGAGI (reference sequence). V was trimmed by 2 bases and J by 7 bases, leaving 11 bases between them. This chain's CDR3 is CASSYRGTGEAFF. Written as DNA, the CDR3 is TGTGCCAGCAGTTACCGTGGAACAGGTGAAGCTTTCTTT.

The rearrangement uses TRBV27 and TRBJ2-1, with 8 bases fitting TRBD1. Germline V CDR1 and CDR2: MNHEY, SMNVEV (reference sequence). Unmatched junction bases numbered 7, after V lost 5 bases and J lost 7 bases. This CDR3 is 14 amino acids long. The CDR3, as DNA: TGTGCCAGCAGTCGCAGGGGGCGCGGGAATGAGCAGTTCTTC. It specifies CASSRRGRGNEQFF.